Below, one T cell receptor (beta chain) is given with its context. Its specificity is unknown. The sample belongs to a study of T cell repertoires in cytomegalovirus infection. About the research overall: In public TCR beta signatures, there were indications of both CMV infection and matching HLA type.

Findings and caveats of the study: Carriers of CMV plus the relevant HLA were identified by cumulative public TCR beta family frequency. It was HLA-C-restricted CMV-specific TCR beta clonotypes that dominated the response ex vivo.

TCRdb independently ran MiXCR on the reads; one entry per CDR3 protein. The sample lists approximately 500,000 distinct CDR3 sequences; 16% were seen once. The ends were cut back, 5 bases at V and 2 bases at J, with 10 bases in the middle. The CDR3 loop spans 13 amino acids. V gene TRBV12-3 or TRBV12-4 combines with J gene TRBJ2-7; D not certain. This clonotype originated in a human donor in good health (CMV status not recorded). Some clones in this sample may be carry-over from other donors' samples. What was sequenced was CD8+ T cells from PBMCs. This CDR3 is CASSPFSPYEQYF. The CDR3 nucleotides read TGTGCCAGCAGTCCCTTCTCCCCCTACGAGCAGTACTTC.